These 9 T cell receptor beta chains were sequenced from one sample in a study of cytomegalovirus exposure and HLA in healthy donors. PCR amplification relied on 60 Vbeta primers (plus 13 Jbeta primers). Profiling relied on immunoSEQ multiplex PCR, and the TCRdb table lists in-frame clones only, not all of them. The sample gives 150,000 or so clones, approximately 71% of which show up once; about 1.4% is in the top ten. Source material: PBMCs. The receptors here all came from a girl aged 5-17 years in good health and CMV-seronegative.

The CDR3 region has the DNA TGTGCCAGCGGACAGGGGGCATTTAATTCACCCCTCCACTTT. It translates to CASGQGAFNSPLHF. The rearrangement links TRBV6-5 to TRBJ1-6; 11 nucleotides align to TRBD1. Germline CDR1 reads MNHEY; CDR2 reads SVGAGI. V was clipped by 8 bases and J by 6 bases; unmatched bases: 3. This CDR3 comprises 14 residues.

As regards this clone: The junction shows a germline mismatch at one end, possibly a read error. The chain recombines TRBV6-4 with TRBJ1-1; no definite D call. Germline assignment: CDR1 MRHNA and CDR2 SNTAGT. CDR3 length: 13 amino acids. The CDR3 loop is CASRDSNGGEAFF. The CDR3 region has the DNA TGTGCCAGCAGAGACTCCAATGGAGGTGAAGCTTTCTTT.

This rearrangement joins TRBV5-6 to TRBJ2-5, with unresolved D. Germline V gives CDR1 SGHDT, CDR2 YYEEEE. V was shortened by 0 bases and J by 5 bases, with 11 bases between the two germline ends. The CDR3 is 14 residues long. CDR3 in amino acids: CASSLGAIEETQYF. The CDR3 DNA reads TGTGCCAGCAGCTTGGGGGCAATAGAGGAGACCCAGTACTTC.

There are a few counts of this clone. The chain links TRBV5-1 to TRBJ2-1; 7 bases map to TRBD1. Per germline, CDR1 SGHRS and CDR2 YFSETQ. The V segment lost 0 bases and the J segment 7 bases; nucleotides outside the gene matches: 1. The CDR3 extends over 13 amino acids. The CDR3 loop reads CASSLGRGNEQFF. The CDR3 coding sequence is TGCGCCAGCAGCTTGGGCAGGGGGAATGAGCAGTTCTTC.

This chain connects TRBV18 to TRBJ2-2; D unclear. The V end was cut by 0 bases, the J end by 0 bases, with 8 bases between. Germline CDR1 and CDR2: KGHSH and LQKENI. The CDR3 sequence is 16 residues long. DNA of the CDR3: TGTGCCAGCTCACCACCGAGGCAACCGAACACCGGGGAGCTGTTTTTT. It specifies CASSPPRQPNTGELFF.

The CDR3 DNA reads as TGTGCCAGCAGCGCAAATAGCGGGGGCCAGCAAGAGACCCAGTACTTC. Protein product: CASSANSGGQQETQYF. V and J are TRBV4-2 and TRBJ2-5; TRBD2 matches 9 bases. Germline CDR1 LGHNA, CDR2 YNFKEQ. The CDR3 covers 16 residues. J was trimmed by 2 bases and V by 5 bases; bases with no gene match: 9.

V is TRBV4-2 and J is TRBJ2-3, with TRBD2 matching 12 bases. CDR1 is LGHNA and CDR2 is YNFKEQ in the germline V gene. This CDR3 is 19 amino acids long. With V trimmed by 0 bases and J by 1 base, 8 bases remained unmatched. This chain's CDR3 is CASSQDFLAGGLGTDTQYF. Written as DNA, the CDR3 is TGTGCCAGCAGCCAAGATTTCCTAGCGGGGGGGCTTGGCACAGATACGCAGTATTTT.

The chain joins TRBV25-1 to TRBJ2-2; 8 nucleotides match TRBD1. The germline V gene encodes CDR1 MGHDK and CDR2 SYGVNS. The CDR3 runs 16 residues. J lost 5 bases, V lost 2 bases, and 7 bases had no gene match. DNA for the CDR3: TGTGCCAGCAGTGAACAGGGGGCTATGGGTACCGGGGAGCTGTTTTTT. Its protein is CASSEQGAMGTGELFF. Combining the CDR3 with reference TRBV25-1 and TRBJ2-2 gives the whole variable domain EADIYQTPRYLVIGTGKKITLECSQTMGHDKMYWYQQDPGMELHLIHYSYGVNSTEKGDLSSESTVSRIRTEHFPLTLESARPSHTSQYLCASSEQGAMGTGELFFGEGSRLTVL.

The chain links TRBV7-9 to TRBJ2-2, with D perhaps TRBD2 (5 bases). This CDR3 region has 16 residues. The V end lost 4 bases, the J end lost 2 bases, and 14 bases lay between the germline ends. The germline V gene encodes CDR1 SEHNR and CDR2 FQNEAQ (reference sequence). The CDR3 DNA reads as TGTGCCAGCAGCTCGACTACGGGCTCTAACACCGGGGAGCTGTTTTTT. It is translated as CASSSTTGSNTGELFF.